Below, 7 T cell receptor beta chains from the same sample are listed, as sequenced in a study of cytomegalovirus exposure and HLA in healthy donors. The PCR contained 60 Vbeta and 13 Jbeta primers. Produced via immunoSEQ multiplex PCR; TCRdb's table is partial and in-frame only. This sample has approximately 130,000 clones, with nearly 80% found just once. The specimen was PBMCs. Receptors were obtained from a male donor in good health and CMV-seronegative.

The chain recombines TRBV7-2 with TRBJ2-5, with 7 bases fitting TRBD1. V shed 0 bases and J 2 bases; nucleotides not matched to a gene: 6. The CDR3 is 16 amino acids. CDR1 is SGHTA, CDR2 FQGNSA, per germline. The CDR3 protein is CASSLAFARGQETQYF. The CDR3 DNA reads TGTGCCAGCAGCTTAGCATTTGCCAGGGGGCAAGAGACCCAGTACTTC. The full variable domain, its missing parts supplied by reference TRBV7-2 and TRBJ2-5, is GAGVSQSPSNKVTEKGKDVELRCDPISGHTALYWYRQSLGQGLEFLIYFQGNSAPDKSGLPSDRFSAERTGGSVSTLTIQRTQQEDSAVYLCASSLAFARGQETQYFGPGTRLLVL.

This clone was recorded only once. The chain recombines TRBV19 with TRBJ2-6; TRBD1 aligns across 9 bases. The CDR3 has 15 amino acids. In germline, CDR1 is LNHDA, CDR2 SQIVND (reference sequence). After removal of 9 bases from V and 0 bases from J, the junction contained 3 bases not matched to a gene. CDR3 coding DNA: TGTGCCAGCGGGACAGGGTCCTCTGGGGCCAACGTCCTGACTTTC. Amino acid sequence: CASGTGSSGANVLTF.

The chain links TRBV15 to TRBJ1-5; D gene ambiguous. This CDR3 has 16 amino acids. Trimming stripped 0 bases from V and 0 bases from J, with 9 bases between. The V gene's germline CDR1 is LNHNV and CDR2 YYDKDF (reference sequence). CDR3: CATSRERSGSNQPQHF. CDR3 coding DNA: TGTGCCACCAGCAGAGAAAGAAGCGGTAGCAATCAGCCCCAGCATTTT.

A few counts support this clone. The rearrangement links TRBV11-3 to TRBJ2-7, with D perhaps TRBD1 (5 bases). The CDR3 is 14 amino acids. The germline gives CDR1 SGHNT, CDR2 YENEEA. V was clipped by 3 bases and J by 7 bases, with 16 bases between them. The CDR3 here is CASSFSGKVWEQYF. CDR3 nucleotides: TGTGCCAGCAGCTTTTCAGGGAAGGTTTGGGAGCAGTACTTC.

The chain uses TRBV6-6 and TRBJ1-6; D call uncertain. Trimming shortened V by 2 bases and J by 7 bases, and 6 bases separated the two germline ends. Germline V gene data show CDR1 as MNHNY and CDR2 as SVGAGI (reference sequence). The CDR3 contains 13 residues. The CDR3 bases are TGTGCCAGCAGTTACGGGCTCAATTCACCCCTCCACTTT. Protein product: CASSYGLNSPLHF.

CDR3 sequence reads: CASSQDLGGSNEQFF. As DNA, the CDR3 is TGCGCCAGCAGCCAAGACCTGGGGGGGAGTAATGAGCAGTTCTTC. This chain joins TRBV4-1 and TRBJ2-1, with TRBD2 matching over 7 bases. Germline V gene data show CDR1 as MGHRA and CDR2 as YSYEKL. The trim removed 0 bases at V and 7 bases at J, leaving 6 bases unmatched. The CDR3 has 15 residues.

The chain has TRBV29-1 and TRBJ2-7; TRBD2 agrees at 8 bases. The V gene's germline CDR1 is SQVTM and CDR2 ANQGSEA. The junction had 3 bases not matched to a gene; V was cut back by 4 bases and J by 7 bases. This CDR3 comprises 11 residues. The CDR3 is CSVALAEEQYF. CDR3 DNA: TGCAGCGTTGCACTAGCGGAGGAGCAGTACTTC.